The 16 T cell receptor beta chains presented below share a single source sample, sequenced in a study of cytomegalovirus exposure and HLA in healthy donors (dated by TCRdb to about 2017). Library preparation was by the immunoSEQ multiplex PCR assay. The source is immuneACCESS, and TCRdb retained only in-frame sequences with V and J called. Part of the clones is not carried over; for the studies checked, unresolved V genes explain less than half of this, and the remainder is unexplained. The sample table contains approximately 80,000 clones; only one count was recorded for over 85% of them. Jointly, the top ten make up about 3.6% of the sample. The source material was PBMCs. These receptors came from a woman in her 30s in good health and CMV-seronegative.

V is TRBV29-1 and J is TRBJ2-7; TRBD1 matches 8 bases. V lost 7 bases and J lost 6; bases outside the gene matches: 14. Germline loops: CDR1 SQVTM, CDR2 ANQGSEA. The CDR3 totals 14 residues. The CDR3 reads CSASSDRGRREQYF. The DNA of the CDR3 is TGCAGCGCTAGCTCTGACAGGGGCAGGCGCGAGCAGTACTTC.

The chain combines TRBV15 with TRBJ1-5, with no clear D. V lost 0 bases to trimming and J lost 0 bases, with 12 bases between them. This CDR3 comprises 17 residues. CDR1 is LNHNV and CDR2 is YYDKDF in the germline V gene (reference sequence). The CDR3 loop reads CATSRDGGTISNQPQHF. For the CDR3, the DNA is TGTGCCACCAGCAGAGATGGAGGTACTATTAGCAATCAGCCCCAGCATTTT.

V is TRBV7-3 and J is TRBJ1-3; tentative D call: TRBD1 (5 bases). With 5 bases removed from V and 6 bases from J, the gap between germline ends came to 14 bases. In germline, CDR1 is SGHTA, CDR2 FQGTGA. The CDR3 spans 14 residues. Here the CDR3 reads CASSPYQGANTIYF. In nucleotides, the CDR3 is TGTGCCAGCAGCCCCTACCAGGGTGCAAACACCATATATTTT.

This clone was detected only a few times. The CDR3 spells CASSQWTPRNFF. The DNA for the CDR3 is TGTGCCAGCAGCCAATGGACTCCGCGGAACTTCTTT. V gene TRBV2 combines with J gene TRBJ1-1; D unclear. In germline, CDR1 is SNHLY, CDR2 FYNNEI. The CDR3 spans 12 residues. V lost 6 bases, J lost 14 bases, and 19 bases lay in between.

The rearrangement uses TRBV6-5 and TRBJ1-2; 8 bases are shared with TRBD1. The CDR3 spans 16 residues. V was clipped by 2 bases and J by 2 bases; unmatched bases: 7. Germline V lookup: CDR1 MNHEY, CDR2 SVGAGI. CDR3 sequence (DNA): TGTGCCAGCAGTTACAGTAGGACAGGGCCCAACTATGGCTACACCTTC. The encoded protein is CASSYSRTGPNYGYTF.

The chain is built from TRBV18 and TRBJ2-3; perhaps TRBD1 as D (6 bases). This CDR3 is 14 amino acids long. CDR1 and CDR2 from the germline V gene are KGHSH and LQKENI. Between the trimmed V and J ends, which lost 3 bases and 6 bases, there was a span of 13 bases. The CDR3 nucleotides read TGTGCCAGCTCACCGTCCGGTGGGGGCGATACGCAGTATTTT. Protein: CASSPSGGGDTQYF.

This clone came up once. This chain links TRBV10-3 with TRBJ1-1; 7 nucleotides line up with TRBD1. Trimming cost V 6 bases and J 0 bases; bases outside gene matches: 10. CDR3 length: 16 residues. Germline CDR1 ENHRY, CDR2 SYGVKD. CDR3 nucleotide sequence: TGTGCCATCAGCCCGGGACAGCAGCTTATGAACACTGAAGCTTTCTTT. This sequence encodes CAISPGQQLMNTEAFF.

The chain couples TRBV2 to TRBJ2-3, with 10 nucleotides matching TRBD1. J lost 3 bases, V lost 2 bases, and 5 bases had no gene match. The CDR3 has 16 amino acids. CDR1 is SNHLY, CDR2 FYNNEI, per germline. Written as DNA, the CDR3 is TGTGCCAGCAGTGAATACTGGACAGGGGGTACAGATACGCAGTATTTT. Its protein product is CASSEYWTGGTDTQYF.

The CDR3 sequence is CASSDKNYGYTF. The CDR3 DNA is TGTGCCAGCAGTGACAAGAACTATGGCTACACCTTC. The rearrangement links TRBV5-6 to TRBJ1-2, with D hard to call. The V end was cut by 5 bases, the J end by 2 bases, with 7 bases between. The CDR3 runs to 12 residues. In germline, CDR1 is SGHDT, CDR2 YYEEEE.

This chain links TRBV19 with TRBJ1-1; no definite D call. Germline V gives CDR1 LNHDA, CDR2 SQIVND (reference sequence). CDR3 length equals 18 residues. Trimming took off 4 bases at V and 3 bases at J, with 24 bases between the two ends. CDR3 DNA: TGTGCCAGTAGTACAAGGAAAGGGAGTCTTTTTTCGGACACTGAAGCTTTCTTT. This translates into CASSTRKGSLFSDTEAFF.

The CDR3 here is CASSPGLAGGQETQYF. CDR3 nucleotides: TGTGCCAGCAGCCCGGGACTAGCGGGGGGCCAAGAGACCCAGTACTTC. The chain links TRBV7-2 to TRBJ2-5, with 15 bases aligning to TRBD2. The germline V gene encodes CDR1 SGHTA and CDR2 FQGNSA. Unmatched junction bases numbered 2, after V lost 5 bases and J lost 1 base. The CDR3 has 16 residues.

In this sample, this clone turned up once. V usage is TRBV10-3 and J usage is TRBJ1-1; D is perhaps TRBD1 (5 bases). Germline CDR1 reads ENHRY; CDR2 reads SYGVKD. The CDR3 is 15 residues long. Trimming left V 0 bases short and J 1 base short, with 9 bases between. The CDR3 is CAISESGQGNTEAFF. The CDR3 DNA follows: TGTGCCATCAGTGAGTCGGGGCAGGGGAACACTGAAGCTTTCTTT.

V is TRBV7-6 and J is TRBJ2-7; no clear D gene. This CDR3 spans 14 amino acids. The germline gives CDR1 SGHVS, CDR2 FNYEAQ. V was clipped by 1 base and J by 1 base, with 8 bases between them. The CDR3 sequence is CASSLGRLSYEQYF. Written as DNA, the CDR3 is TGTGCCAGCAGCTTAGGGCGGTTATCCTACGAGCAGTACTTC. The full variable domain, rest sourced from reference TRBV7-6 and TRBJ2-7, is GAGVSQSPRYKVTKRGQDVALRCDPISGHVSLYWYRQALGQGPEFLTYFNYEAQQDKSGLPNDRFSAERPEGSISTLTIQRTEQRDSAMYRCASSLGRLSYEQYFGPGTRLTVT.

V usage is TRBV19 and J usage is TRBJ1-1, with D uncertain. Germline CDR1 reads LNHDA; CDR2 reads SQIVND (reference sequence). CDR3 length: 13 residues. V lost 6 bases and J lost 0, with 8 bases in between. The CDR3 reads CASSSRMNTEAFF. CDR3 bases: TGTGCCAGTAGCAGTCGAATGAACACTGAAGCTTTCTTT.

This clone was picked up a small number of times. Other DNA sequences of this sample code for an identical CDR3. The CDR3 loop is CASSLAGVVTDTQYF. Here the CDR3 DNA reads TGCGCCAGCAGCTTGGCGGGAGTAGTAACAGATACGCAGTATTTT. The V and J genes are TRBV5-1 and TRBJ2-3, with D perhaps matching TRBD2 (6 bases). Deletions cut 0 bases from V and 3 bases from J, with 11 bases between. Germline-derived CDR1 and CDR2 are SGHRS and YFSETQ. The CDR3 is 15 amino acids.

The V gene is TRBV29-1, the J gene TRBJ2-2; D possibly corresponds to TRBD2 (5 bases). CDR1 is SQVTM, CDR2 ANQGSEA, per germline. Trimming removed 6 bases from V and 5 bases from J, with 13 bases in between. This CDR3 is 13 amino acids long. The CDR3 DNA sequence: TGCAGCGTGCGGGCTAGATGGACCGGGGAGCTGTTTTTT. Residues: CSVRARWTGELFF.